This TCR beta chain derives from a study of cytomegalovirus exposure and HLA in healthy donors. A multiplex PCR was run with 60 Vbeta primers and 13 Jbeta primers. Sequencing used immunoSEQ multiplex PCR; TCRdb keeps in-frame clones, though not all of them. Of some 150,000 clones detected, roughly 80% appear once; the ten largest clones hold 4.3%. V was clipped by 7 bases and J by 6 bases; unmatched bases: 4. The CDR3 has 14 residues. Germline V gives CDR1 SGHRS, CDR2 YFSETQ. The source material was PBMCs. The source is a man in his forties in good health and CMV-seronegative. V and J are TRBV5-1 and TRBJ2-7, with TRBD2 identical over 16 bases. Written as DNA, the CDR3 is TGCGCCAGCGGGACTAGCGGGGGGGCCTCCGAGCAGTACTTC. Protein: CASGTSGGASEQYF.